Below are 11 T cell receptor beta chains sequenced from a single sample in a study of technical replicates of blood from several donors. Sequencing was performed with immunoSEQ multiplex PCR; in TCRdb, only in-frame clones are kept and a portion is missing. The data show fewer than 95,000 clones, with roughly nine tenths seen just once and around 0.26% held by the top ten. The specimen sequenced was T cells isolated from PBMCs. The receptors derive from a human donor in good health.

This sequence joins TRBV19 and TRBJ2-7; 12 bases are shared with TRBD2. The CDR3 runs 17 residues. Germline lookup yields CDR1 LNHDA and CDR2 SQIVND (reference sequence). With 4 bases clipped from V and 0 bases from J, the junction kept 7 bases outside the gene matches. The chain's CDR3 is CASSKTSGRTSSYEQYF. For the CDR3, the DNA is TGTGCCAGTAGTAAGACTAGCGGGAGAACGAGCTCCTACGAGCAGTACTTC.

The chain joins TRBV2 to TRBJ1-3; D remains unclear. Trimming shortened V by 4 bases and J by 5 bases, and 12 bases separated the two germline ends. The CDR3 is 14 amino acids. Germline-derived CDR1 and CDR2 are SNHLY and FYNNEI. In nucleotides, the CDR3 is TGTGCCAGCAGTGTACTCCCCGTGAGAAACACCATATATTTT. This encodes CASSVLPVRNTIYF.

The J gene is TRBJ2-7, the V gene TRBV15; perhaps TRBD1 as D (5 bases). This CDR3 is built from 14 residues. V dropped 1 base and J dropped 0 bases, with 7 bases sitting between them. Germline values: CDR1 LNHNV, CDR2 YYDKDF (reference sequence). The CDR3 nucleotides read TGTGCCACCAGCAGAGTCGACAGCTCCTACGAGCAGTACTTC. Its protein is CATSRVDSSYEQYF.

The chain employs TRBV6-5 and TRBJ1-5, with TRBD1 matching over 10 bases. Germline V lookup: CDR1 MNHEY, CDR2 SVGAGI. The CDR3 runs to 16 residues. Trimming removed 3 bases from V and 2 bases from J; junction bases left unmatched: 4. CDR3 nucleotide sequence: TGTGCCAGCAGTTATTCGGGGACAGGGGGCAATCAGCCCCAGCATTTT. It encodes CASSYSGTGGNQPQHF.

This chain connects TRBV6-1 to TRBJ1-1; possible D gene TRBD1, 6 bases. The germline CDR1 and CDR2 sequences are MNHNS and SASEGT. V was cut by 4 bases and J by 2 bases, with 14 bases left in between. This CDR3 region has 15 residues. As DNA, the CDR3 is TGTGCCAGCAGTGTCACAGGGTTTATAAACACTGAAGCTTTCTTT. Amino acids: CASSVTGFINTEAFF.

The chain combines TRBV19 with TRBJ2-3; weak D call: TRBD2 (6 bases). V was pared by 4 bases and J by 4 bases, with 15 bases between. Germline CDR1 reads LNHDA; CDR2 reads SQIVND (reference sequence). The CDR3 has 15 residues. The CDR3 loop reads CASSTSPGTPDTQYF. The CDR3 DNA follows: TGTGCCAGTAGTACATCCCCCGGGACTCCAGATACGCAGTATTTT.

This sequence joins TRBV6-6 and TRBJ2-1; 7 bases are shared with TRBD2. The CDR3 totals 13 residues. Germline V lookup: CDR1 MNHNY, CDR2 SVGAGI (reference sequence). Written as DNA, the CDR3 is TGTGCGGCGGGAGTCCCCTCCTTAAATGAGCAGTTCTTC. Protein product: CAAGVPSLNEQFF.

The CDR3, as DNA: TGTGCCAGCAGCTTGGGACTGAAAGAGACCCAGTACTTC. Translating gives CASSLGLKETQYF. The genes are TRBV7-3 and TRBJ2-5, with D maybe TRBD2 (6 bases). The germline V gene has CDR1 SGHTA and CDR2 FQGTGA. V was clipped by 3 bases and J by 3 bases, with 8 bases between them. The CDR3 has 13 residues.

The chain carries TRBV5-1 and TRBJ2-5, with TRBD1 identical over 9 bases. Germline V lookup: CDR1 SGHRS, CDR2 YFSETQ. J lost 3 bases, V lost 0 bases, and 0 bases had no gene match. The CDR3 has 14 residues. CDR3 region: CASSLGTGEETQYF. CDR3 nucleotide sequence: TGCGCCAGCAGCTTGGGGACAGGGGAAGAGACCCAGTACTTC.

CDR3 DNA sequence: TGTGCCAGCAGCTTAGTGGCGGGAGAGATGGCAGATACGCAGTATTTT. Its protein is CASSLVAGEMADTQYF. The chain uses TRBV7-8 and TRBJ2-3, with TRBD2 identical over 7 bases. The CDR3 extends over 16 amino acids. Trimming at V came to 1 base and at J to 4 bases, leaving 8 bases not matched to a gene. The V gene's germline CDR1 is SGHVS and CDR2 FQNEAQ.

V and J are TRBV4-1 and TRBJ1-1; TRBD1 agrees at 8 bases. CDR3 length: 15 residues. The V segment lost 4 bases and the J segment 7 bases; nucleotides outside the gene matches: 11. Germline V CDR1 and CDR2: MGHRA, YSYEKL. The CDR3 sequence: CASSPTPQGAVEAFF. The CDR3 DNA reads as TGCGCCAGCAGCCCAACCCCCCAGGGGGCGGTTGAAGCTTTCTTT.